Each of the 32 T cell receptor beta chains below was sequenced from the same sample in a study of identical twins. TCRdb recomputed calls from the 5' RACE reads with MiXCR, one row per CDR3 protein. The repertoire consists of roughly 1.6 million distinct CDR3 sequences, with roughly a third occurring once and the leading ten covering around 0.25%. The sequencing sample was made of cord blood. The receptor source for this set is a newborn girl in good health.

The V and J genes are TRBV4-2 and TRBJ1-5; D unclear. V gave up 0 bases and J gave up 1 base, with 13 bases separating them. Germline loops: CDR1 LGHNA, CDR2 YNFKEQ. The length of the CDR3 is 17 residues. The CDR3 nucleotides are TGTGCCAGCAGCCAAGATAATCGGGTGGACAGCAATCAGCCCCAGCATTTT. It codes for CASSQDNRVDSNQPQHF.

This clonotype has a handful of counts. The V and J genes are TRBV25-1 and TRBJ2-7; tentative D call: TRBD2 (7 bases). The DNA end is a closer match to TRBJ2-5, so the J assignment may be wrong. CDR3 length equals 14 residues. Germline V gene data show CDR1 as MGHDK and CDR2 as SYGVNS. CDR3 protein: CASSEWGGRETQYF. CDR3 DNA sequence: TGTGCCAGCAGTGAATGGGGGGGGCGAGAGACCCAGTACTTC.

In regard to this clonotype: The junction differs from germline at one of its ends, possibly a read error. The genes are TRBV28 and TRBJ1-6, with D possibly matching TRBD1 (5 bases). The CDR3 runs 13 residues. Germline V gene lookup returns CDR1 MDHEN and CDR2 SYDVKM. The CDR3 region has the DNA TGTGCCAGCAGGGGGGGTTGGTTTGTACCCCCCCACTTT. Protein sequence: CASRGGWFVPPHF.

The V call is TRBV12-3 or TRBV12-4, the J call TRBJ2-1; 10 nucleotides line up with TRBD2. V gave up 5 bases and J gave up 5 bases; unmatched junction bases: 9. The CDR3 has 16 amino acids. CDR3 nucleotides: TGTGCCAGCAGTAACGACGGGACTAGCGCTAACAATGAGCAGTTCTTC. Its protein is CASSNDGTSANNEQFF.

The chain combines TRBV20-1 with TRBJ2-5; maybe TRBD1 (5 bases). From germline, CDR1 is DFQATT and CDR2 SNEGSKA (reference sequence). V was cut by 1 base and J by 2 bases, with 17 bases left in between. The CDR3 length is 16 residues. This chain's CDR3 is CSARALTGDQQETQYF. Here the CDR3 DNA reads TGCAGTGCTAGAGCCCTAACAGGTGACCAACAAGAGACCCAGTACTTC.

This chain connects TRBV20-1 to TRBJ2-1; D remains unclear. The CDR3 extends over 16 amino acids. Germline CDR1 and CDR2: DFQATT and SNEGSKA (reference sequence). V dropped 0 bases and J dropped 0 bases, with 12 bases sitting between them. CDR3 residues: CSARDASPRSYNEQFF. The CDR3 region has the DNA TGCAGTGCTAGAGATGCGTCTCCCCGCTCCTACAATGAGCAGTTCTTC.

This clonotype was recorded at least ten times. The rearrangement joins TRBV27 to TRBJ2-7, with 7 positions matching TRBD1. Germline V CDR1 and CDR2: MNHEY, SMNVEV (reference sequence). J was trimmed by 3 bases and V by 3 bases; bases with no gene match: 2. The CDR3 consists of 13 residues. CDR3: CASSFSGGYEQYF. Written as DNA, the CDR3 is TGTGCCAGCAGTTTCTCAGGGGGCTACGAGCAGTACTTC.

This clonotype was detected only a few times. This chain connects TRBV28 to TRBJ2-2, with D perhaps matching TRBD1 (5 bases). The germline V gene has CDR1 MDHEN and CDR2 SYDVKM. Trimming pared 1 base from V and 3 bases from J, leaving 12 bases between. The CDR3 spans 16 residues. The DNA for the CDR3 is TGTGCCAGCAGTTTATCGTCATCCAGGGACACCGGGGAGCTGTTTTTT. Protein product: CASSLSSSRDTGELFF.

The V gene is TRBV4-2, the J gene TRBJ2-7; no clear D gene. The V gene lost 0 bases and the J gene lost 3 bases, with 12 bases spanning the gap. CDR3 length equals 15 residues. Germline CDR1 and CDR2: LGHNA and YNFKEQ. The CDR3 bases are TGTGCCAGCAGCCAAGATGGGTCTAAGGACTACGAGCAGTACTTC. This gives the protein CASSQDGSKDYEQYF.

The chain employs TRBV20-1 and TRBJ2-1, with TRBD2 matching 15 bases. The CDR3 has 17 amino acids. Germline loops: CDR1 DFQATT, CDR2 SNEGSKA (reference sequence). Trimming took 3 bases from V and 5 from J; bases not matched to a gene: 8. The CDR3 DNA reads as TGCAGTGCTAGCGGACTAGCGGGGGGGCATCCTCACAATGAGCAGTTCTTC. Translation: CSASGLAGGHPHNEQFF.

This clonotype was seen more than once but under ten times. The CDR3 is CASSYKDNYGYTF. CDR3 nucleotide sequence: TGTGCCAGCAGTTACAAGGACAACTATGGCTACACCTTC. This chain links TRBV6-6 with TRBJ1-2; D is unclear. Trimming took off 2 bases at V and 2 bases at J, with 6 bases between the two ends. This CDR3 has 13 residues. Germline V gene lookup returns CDR1 MNHNY and CDR2 SVGAGI (reference sequence).

Only a few counts were recorded for this clonotype. The chain is built from TRBV4-1 and TRBJ2-3; D unclear. Trimming removed 2 bases from V and 8 bases from J, with 17 bases in between. Germline lookup yields CDR1 MGHRA and CDR2 YSYEKL. This CDR3 has 15 residues. Written as DNA, the CDR3 is TGCGCCAGCAGCCAATTACCTAGGGTTCTGGGTACGCAGTATTTT. This codes for CASSQLPRVLGTQYF.

This clonotype was seen just once. The chain joins TRBV25-1 to TRBJ1-2; D remains ambiguous. V was shortened by 5 bases and J by 8 bases, with 15 bases between the two germline ends. The length of the CDR3 is 13 residues. CDR1 is MGHDK, CDR2 SYGVNS, per germline. Written as DNA, the CDR3 is TGTGCCAGCAGTCTGAACAAAGTCGGGGGCTACACCTTC. Protein sequence: CASSLNKVGGYTF.

This clonotype has a handful of counts. The rearrangement joins TRBV7-9 to TRBJ1-1, with D perhaps TRBD1 (5 bases). CDR1 and CDR2 (germline): SEHNR, FQNEAQ (reference sequence). V was trimmed by 5 bases and J by 4 bases, leaving 11 bases between them. The CDR3 runs 13 residues. CDR3 sequence (DNA): TGTGCCAGCAGCATAGACAGCGGCACTGAAGCTTTCTTT. This codes for CASSIDSGTEAFF.

A few counts support this clonotype. The chain combines TRBV7-8 with TRBJ2-1; D gene uncertain. Germline values: CDR1 SGHVS, CDR2 FQNEAQ. V gave up 4 bases and J gave up 3 bases, with 16 bases separating them. This CDR3 comprises 16 residues. In DNA, the CDR3 is TGTGCCAGCAGCTCCGTAGACCGGATTCACTACAATGAGCAGTTCTTC. As protein: CASSSVDRIHYNEQFF.

The chain links TRBV6-4 to TRBJ1-6; TRBD1 agrees at 7 bases. V lost 6 bases, J lost 9 bases, and 5 bases stayed unmatched. CDR3 length: 13 amino acids. The V gene's germline CDR1 is MRHNA and CDR2 SNTAGT. CDR3 bases: TGTGCCAGCAGCGCCACAGGGGCTTCACCCCTCCACTTT. This gives the protein CASSATGASPLHF.

This clonotype was recorded once. The rearrangement joins TRBV2 to TRBJ2-1, with D possibly being TRBD1 or TRBD2 (5 bases each). The J call could be wrong; TRBJ2-7 is a better fit for the DNA end. CDR1 and CDR2 (germline): SNHLY, FYNNEI. This CDR3 is 17 amino acids long. CDR3 region: CASSEGGTTGSYNEQYF. For the CDR3, the DNA is TGTGCCAGCAGTGAAGGAGGGACCACCGGCTCCTACAATGAGCAGTACTTC.

The chain links TRBV5-6 to TRBJ1-6; D remains unclear. This CDR3 region has 16 residues. V was pared by 1 base and J by 0 bases, with 8 bases between. Germline values: CDR1 SGHDT, CDR2 YYEEEE. The CDR3 nucleotides are TGTGCCAGCAGCTTGATGGGGAGCTCCTATAATTCACCCCTCCACTTT. Translating it yields CASSLMGSSYNSPLHF.

J is TRBJ2-4 and V is TRBV27, with 12 bases that match TRBD2. The J call may be incorrect, as the DNA end agrees better with TRBJ2-5. This CDR3 contains 17 residues. CDR1 and CDR2 (germline): MNHEY, SMNVEV (reference sequence). The CDR3 DNA is TGTGCCAGCAGTTCCCGGACTAGCGGGATCGGTTGGGAGACCCAGTACTTC. This encodes CASSSRTSGIGWETQYF.

The CDR3 is CASSTPSRAQPQHF. The CDR3 DNA is TGTGCCAGCAGCACACCGTCGAGAGCGCAGCCCCAGCATTTT. V usage is TRBV21-1 and J usage is TRBJ1-5. TRBV21-1 is a documented pseudogene. The CDR3 contains 14 residues.

This clonotype was counted ten times or more. Germline is not matched at one junction end, which may reflect a read error. The chain has TRBV4-1 and TRBJ1-2, with no clear D. Per germline, CDR1 MGHRA and CDR2 YSYEKL. CDR3 length: 14 residues. CDR3: CASSQEGRGYGYTF. CDR3 sequence (DNA): TGTGCCAGCAGCCAAGAAGGACGAGGGTATGGCTACACCTTC.

This clonotype came up a few times. The gene calls are TRBV5-1 and TRBJ2-6; D call uncertain. Germline values: CDR1 SGHRS, CDR2 YFSETQ. Trimming pared 2 bases from V and 2 bases from J, leaving 5 bases between. This CDR3 region has 14 residues. As DNA, the CDR3 is TGCGCCAGCAGCTTTACTCCTGGGGCCAACGTCCTGACTTTC. Amino acids: CASSFTPGANVLTF.

This clonotype was counted only a few times. This chain connects TRBV20-1 to TRBJ2-1, with TRBD1 identical over 10 bases. The CDR3 runs 15 residues. V was clipped by 3 bases and J by 4 bases; unmatched bases: 6. Germline V gene data show CDR1 as DFQATT and CDR2 as SNEGSKA (reference sequence). The DNA of the CDR3 is TGCAGTGCTAGCTGGACAGGGGGTGGGTACAATGAGCAGTTCTTC. Translation: CSASWTGGGYNEQFF.

The CDR3 sequence: CASRPKGLAGDETQYF. The DNA of the CDR3 is TGTGCCAGCAGACCAAAAGGACTAGCGGGAGATGAGACCCAGTACTTC. V gene TRBV27 combines with J gene TRBJ2-5, with TRBD2 matching 13 bases. The J segment lost 5 bases and the V segment lost 6 bases, leaving 9 bases of the junction unmatched. From germline, CDR1 is MNHEY and CDR2 SMNVEV (reference sequence). This CDR3 is 16 amino acids long.

The DNA of the CDR3 is TGTGCCAGCAGTTTAAGCCCAAGGGAGCAGTACTTC. Protein sequence: CASSLSPREQYF. The chain uses TRBV27 and TRBJ2-7; D is ambiguous. Per the germline V gene, CDR1 is MNHEY and CDR2 is SMNVEV (reference sequence). V was cut by 2 bases and J by 7 bases, with 9 bases left in between. The CDR3 is made up of 12 amino acids.

The chain carries TRBV3-1 and TRBJ2-3; TRBD1 matches 7 bases. The trim removed 4 bases at V and 0 bases at J, leaving 4 bases unmatched. Germline V gives CDR1 LGHDT, CDR2 YNNKEL (reference sequence). There are 15 residues in the CDR3. The CDR3 spells CASSRMDRSTDTQYF. The CDR3 bases are TGTGCCAGCAGCCGTATGGACAGGAGCACAGATACGCAGTATTTT.

The chain joins TRBV20-1 to TRBJ1-1, with TRBD1 matching 7 bases. V dropped 6 bases and J dropped 4; count of bases not matched to a gene: 14. Germline V gene sequence: CDR1 DFQATT, CDR2 SNEGSKA (reference sequence). This CDR3 comprises 15 residues. CDR3 bases: TGCAGTGCCCCGAGACACAGGGGTATAATCACTGAAGCTTTCTTT. Its translation: CSAPRHRGIITEAFF.

Of note for this clonotype: Only one base separates this from a far larger clonotype, so it likely reflects a read error. The chain uses TRBV7-9 and TRBJ1-2; TRBD1 agrees at 10 bases. The CDR3 is 14 residues long. CDR1 is SEHNR and CDR2 is FQNEAQ in the germline V gene (reference sequence). The CDR3 bases are TGTGCCAGCAGCCCGGGACAGGGGAACTATGGCCACACCTTC. Amino acid sequence: CASSPGQGNYGHTF.

The chain has TRBV27 and TRBJ1-2; TRBD1 matches 8 bases. Germline V gene lookup returns CDR1 MNHEY and CDR2 SMNVEV (reference sequence). The V gene end was trimmed by 2 bases and the J gene end by 3 bases; junction bases not matched to a gene: 11. The CDR3 spans 17 residues. CDR3 in amino acids: CASSLTSRTGLHYGYTF. DNA for the CDR3: TGTGCCAGCAGTTTAACCTCCCGGACAGGGCTACACTATGGCTACACCTTC.

V is TRBV28 and J is TRBJ1-5; maybe TRBD1 (5 bases). Germline loops: CDR1 MDHEN, CDR2 SYDVKM. Trimming pared 4 bases from V and 7 bases from J, leaving 11 bases between. The CDR3 has 13 amino acids. As DNA, the CDR3 is TGTGCCAGCAGTTGGGGAGGGGTCCAGCCCCAGCATTTT. Encoded protein: CASSWGGVQPQHF.

This clonotype has more than one count but fewer than ten. The chain has TRBV2 and TRBJ1-2, with a tentative D call TRBD1 (5 bases). This CDR3 contains 13 residues. Trimming pared 3 bases from V and 5 bases from J, leaving 10 bases between. Germline CDR1 is SNHLY and CDR2 is FYNNEI. CDR3 in DNA: TGTGCCAGCAGTGATTACCGGGGGTATGGCTACACCTTC. Protein sequence: CASSDYRGYGYTF.

The chain combines TRBV9 with TRBJ2-1, with D perhaps matching TRBD2 (5 bases). CDR3 length equals 15 residues. Germline CDR1 SGDLS, CDR2 YYNGEE. V lost 6 bases and J lost 4, with 17 bases in between. CDR3 region: CASNLGLALYNEQFF. The CDR3 bases are TGTGCCAGCAACCTTGGACTGGCCCTTTACAATGAGCAGTTCTTC.